Below, 5 T cell receptor beta chains from the same sample are listed, as sequenced in a study of blood T cell repertoires in COVID-19. Assay: immunoSEQ multiplex PCR; the TCRdb copy retains only in-frame clones and omits some. The table records roughly 330,000 clones, more than 75% of them present only once. Sequencing used peripheral blood. These receptors were obtained from a woman aged 50 to 60 with acute or convalescent COVID-19.

Only one count was recorded for this clone. The chain links TRBV12-5 to TRBJ1-1; D unclear. With 4 bases removed from V and 1 base from J, the gap between germline ends came to 10 bases. This CDR3 has 14 amino acids. Looked up from germline, CDR1 is LGHNT and CDR2 is FRNRAP. The CDR3 DNA follows: TGTGCTAGTGGTTCAACGACGGGGAACACTGAAGCTTTCTTT. It codes for CASGSTTGNTEAFF.

The V gene is TRBV11-1, the J gene TRBJ2-5; 9 bases line up with TRBD1. The CDR3 covers 15 residues. Germline CDR1 is SGHAT and CDR2 is FQDESV (reference sequence). Trimming took 7 bases from V and 2 from J; bases not matched to a gene: 8. In DNA form, the CDR3 reads TGTGCCAGCACCCCCGGGACAGGGTATCAAGAGACCCAGTACTTC. Amino acid sequence: CASTPGTGYQETQYF.

The J gene is TRBJ2-2, the V gene TRBV7-9; 9 bases line up with TRBD1. The CDR3 spans 19 residues. From germline, CDR1 is SEHNR and CDR2 FQNEAQ (reference sequence). The V and J ends lost 4 bases and 0 bases, in that order; junction bases with no gene match: 12. The CDR3 loop reads CASSSRRGTGTTNTGELFF. As DNA, the CDR3 is TGTGCCAGCAGCTCCCGAAGGGGGACAGGGACAACGAACACCGGGGAGCTGTTTTTT.

The chain has TRBV28 and TRBJ1-5; possibly TRBD1 for D (5 bases). CDR1 MDHEN and CDR2 SYDVKM come from the germline V gene. V shed 7 bases and J shed 1 base, with 17 bases lying between them. This CDR3 comprises 16 residues. The CDR3 region is CASTTSRGSSNQPQHF. CDR3 in DNA: TGTGCCAGCACCACGAGTAGGGGATCCAGCAATCAGCCCCAGCATTTT.

This clone appeared once. This chain joins TRBV30 and TRBJ1-5; 7 positions match TRBD1. With V trimmed by 0 bases and J by 6 bases, 11 bases remained unmatched. Germline V gene lookup returns CDR1 GTSNPN and CDR2 SVGIG (reference sequence). The CDR3 is 16 residues long. As DNA, the CDR3 is TGTGCCTGGAGTGTCCCAGGGGGTTTCTGGGGTCAGCCCCAGCATTTT. It yields the protein CAWSVPGGFWGQPQHF. The full variable domain, completed using reference TRBV30 and TRBJ1-5, is SQTIHQWPATLVQPVGSPLSLECTVEGTSNPNLYWYRQAAGRGLQLLFYSVGIGQISSEVPQNLSASRPQDRQFILSSKKLLLSDSGFYLCAWSVPGGFWGQPQHFGDGTRLSIL.